This T cell receptor beta chain was retrieved from a study of T cell repertoires in cytomegalovirus infection (dated by TCRdb to about 2019). Turning to the overall study: The peptide stimulations were aimed at well-studied HLA-B-restricted epitopes as well as recently identified HLA-C-restricted CMV epitopes, whose presentation resists viral immunomodulation. The HLA type of each donor mattered for the analysis, because public TCR beta signatures pointed to carriage of CMV infection along with the matching HLA type. The study at large found these results: In the ex vivo response, HLA-C-restricted CMV-specific TCR beta clonotypes were dominant, and in two of eight donors the single most frequent clonotype came from this HLA-C-restricted group. Cumulative frequency of public TCR beta family members discriminated carriers of CMV infection plus the relevant HLA type in this cohort and an independent roughly 330-donor cohort.

CDR1 and CDR2 are read off the germline V gene (reference sequence) as GTSNPN and SVGIG. Its CDR3 holds 13 amino acids, cysteine through phenylalanine. The sequence is cut down to CDR3 DNA, 39 bases in frame from base 1. A distance of 9 bases separates the germline ends of V and J, which lose 0 bases and 7 bases respectively. This clonotype was recorded once. Which antigen it targets is not known. No base quality values were provided; no much bigger clone lies one nucleotide off. One read amounts to weak evidence. TCRdb records Illumina HiSeq 1500 as the sequencer. TCRdb trimmed the raw reads at Q25, called clones with MiXCR and kept productive beta chains. Each CDR3 protein gets just one entry, which takes the most common genes and DNA from the rows behind it. The sample has a few hundred thousand distinct CDR3 sequences on record, almost 40% of them singletons. Around 46% of the sample is taken by the ten largest.

Taken with the paper, the label for treatment or condition translates to: in vitro stimulation with specific CMV peptide epitopes to enrich CMV-specific T cells. This clonotype was obtained from a human donor in good health (CMV status not recorded). Some clones in this sample may be carry-over from other donors' samples. Recombination joined TRBV30 with TRBJ2-2, with the identity of the D gene unclear. The sequencing here drew on cultured PBMCs, taken from culture after CMV antigen stimulation. In nucleotide form, the sequence is TGTGCCTGGAGTGTAGGAGTAGTCGGGGAGCTGTTTTTT. Its product reads: CAWSVGVVGELFF.